This T cell receptor (beta chain) was captured in a study of control samples from healthy donors and cancer patients. The CDR3 has 16 residues. Per the germline V gene, CDR1 is MNHEY and CDR2 is SVGEGT. V was shortened by 2 bases and J by 0 bases, with 13 bases between the two germline ends. Sequencing used immunoSEQ multiplex PCR; TCRdb keeps in-frame clones, though not all of them. The sample comprises around 130,000 clones, about 86% of which are singletons, and 9% to 14% rests with the top ten. The chain is built from TRBV6-2 or TRBV6-3 and TRBJ1-1, with D hard to call. The clonotype comes from a man aged 30 to 45 in good health. The material sequenced was blood. CDR3 nucleotide sequence: TGTGCCAGCAGTTACGGGCCAGATCTCATGAACACTGAAGCTTTCTTT. Its translation: CASSYGPDLMNTEAFF.